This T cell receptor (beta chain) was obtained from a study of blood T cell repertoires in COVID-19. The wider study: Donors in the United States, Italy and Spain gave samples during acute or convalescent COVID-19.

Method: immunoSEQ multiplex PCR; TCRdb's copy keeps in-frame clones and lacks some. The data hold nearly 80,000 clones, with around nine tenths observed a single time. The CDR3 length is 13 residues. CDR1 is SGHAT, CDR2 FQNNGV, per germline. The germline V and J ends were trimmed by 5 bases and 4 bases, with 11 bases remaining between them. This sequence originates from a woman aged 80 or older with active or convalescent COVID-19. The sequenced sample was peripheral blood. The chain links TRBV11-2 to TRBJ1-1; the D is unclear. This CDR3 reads CASSPGSGTEAFF. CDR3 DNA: TGTGCCAGCAGCCCGGGAAGCGGCACTGAAGCTTTCTTT.